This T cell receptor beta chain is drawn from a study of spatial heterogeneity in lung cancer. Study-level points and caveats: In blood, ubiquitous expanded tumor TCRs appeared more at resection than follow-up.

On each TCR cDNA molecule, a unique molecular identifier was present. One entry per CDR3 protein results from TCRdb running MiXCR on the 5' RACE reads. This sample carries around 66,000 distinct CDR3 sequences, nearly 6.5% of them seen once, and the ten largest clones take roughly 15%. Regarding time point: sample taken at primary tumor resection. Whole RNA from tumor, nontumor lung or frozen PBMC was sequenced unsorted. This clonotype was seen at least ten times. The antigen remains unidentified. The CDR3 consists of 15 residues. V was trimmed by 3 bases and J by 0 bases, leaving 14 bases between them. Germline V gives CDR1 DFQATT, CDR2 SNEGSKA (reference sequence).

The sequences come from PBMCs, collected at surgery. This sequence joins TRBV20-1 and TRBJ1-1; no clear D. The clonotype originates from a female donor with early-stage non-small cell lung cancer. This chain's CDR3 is CSARPPSGVNTEAFF. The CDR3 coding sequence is TGCAGTGCTAGGCCCCCGTCGGGCGTGAACACTGAAGCTTTCTTT.